This T cell receptor (beta chain) emerged from a study of T-cell memory formation after mild COVID-19. Study-level findings and limits: In pre-infection memory, a portion of responding clones appeared, which suggested that cross-reactive memory joined. Contracting CD4+ clones sat mainly in CM and EM; CD8+ in EMRA. The study found balanced CD4/CD8 in clones contracting day 15 to 85 and a CD4+ lean in later expanders.

This clonotype was seen a few times. Its specificity is not known. This CDR3 is built from 14 residues. Trimming took off 6 bases at V and 9 bases at J, with 18 bases between the two ends. CDR1 is WNHNN, CDR2 SYGVQD, per germline (reference sequence). Researchers used 5'RACE with constant-segment primers to make TCR alpha and TCR beta cDNA libraries that carry sample barcodes and UMIs. TCRdb called the 5' RACE reads again in MiXCR, with one record for every CDR3 protein. The table has hundreds of thousands of distinct CDR3 sequences, approximately 15% seen once. Material for sequencing was PBMCs or a T cell subset sorted from them (not recorded which). The chain is built from TRBV10-1 and TRBJ2-1, with D possibly matching TRBD1 (5 bases). The sequence was collected from a man in his late teens or twenties who had mild COVID-19 (a few samples of this study predate the infection). Cell type and time point are not known. The CDR3 loop is CASSPGSRYGEQFF. The CDR3 DNA sequence: TGCGCCAGCAGCCCAGGGTCACGTTACGGTGAGCAGTTCTTC.